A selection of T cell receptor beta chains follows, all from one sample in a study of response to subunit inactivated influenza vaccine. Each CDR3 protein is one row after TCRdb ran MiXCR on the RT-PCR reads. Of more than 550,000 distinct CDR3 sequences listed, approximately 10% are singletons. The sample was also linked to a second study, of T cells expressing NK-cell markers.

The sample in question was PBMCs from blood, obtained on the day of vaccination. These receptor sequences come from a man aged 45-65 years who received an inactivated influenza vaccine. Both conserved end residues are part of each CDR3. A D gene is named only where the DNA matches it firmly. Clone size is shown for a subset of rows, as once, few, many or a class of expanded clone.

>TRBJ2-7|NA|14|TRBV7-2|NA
TGTGCCAGCAGCTGGGCTAGCGACTCCTACGAGCAGTACTTC
CASSWASDSYEQYF
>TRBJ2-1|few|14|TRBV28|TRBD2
TGTGCCAGCAGCCATGGGACTACTAACAATGAGCAGTTCTTC
CASSHGTTNNEQFF
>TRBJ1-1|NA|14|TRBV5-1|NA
TGCGCCAGCAGCTTGGATGGGGGGCGAACTGAAGCTTTCTTT
CASSLDGGRTEAFF
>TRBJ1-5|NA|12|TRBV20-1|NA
TGCAGTGCGATGACAGGTCATCAGCCCCAGCATTTT
CSAMTGHQPQHF
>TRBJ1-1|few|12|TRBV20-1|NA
TGCAGTGCCGGGGGGGGGGCCAGTGAAGCTTTCTTT
CSAGGGASEAFF
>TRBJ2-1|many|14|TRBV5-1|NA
TGCGCCAGCAGCTTGGGGGGGACGAGGAATGAGCAGTTCTTC
CASSLGGTRNEQFF
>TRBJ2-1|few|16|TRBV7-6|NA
TGTGCCAGCAGCTTTAATCCTACCGGCTCCTACAATGAGCAGTTCTTC
CASSFNPTGSYNEQFF
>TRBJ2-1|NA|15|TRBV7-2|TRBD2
TGTGCCAGCAGCTCAGGACTAGGCTACAACAATGAGCAGTTCTTC
CASSSGLGYNNEQFF
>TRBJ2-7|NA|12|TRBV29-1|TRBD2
TGCAGCGTTTTTCTAGCGGGAGACGAGCAGTACTTC
CSVFLAGDEQYF
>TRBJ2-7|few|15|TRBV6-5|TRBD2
TGTGCCAGCAGTTACGGGAGGGAGCGGAGCAGCGAGCAGTACTTC
CASSYGRERSSEQYF
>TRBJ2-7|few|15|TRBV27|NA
NA
CASSFWADFRDEQYF
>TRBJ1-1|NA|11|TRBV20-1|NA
TGCAGTGCGGCCCAGAACACTGAAGCTTTCTTT
CSAAQNTEAFF
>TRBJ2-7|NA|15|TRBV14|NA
TGTGCCAGCAGCCACTATTCGGGGCTTACCTACGAGCAGTACTTC
CASSHYSGLTYEQYF
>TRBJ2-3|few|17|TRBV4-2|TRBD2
TGTGCCAGCAGCCAAGACCTCTATCCGGGACTAACAGATACGCAGTATTTT
CASSQDLYPGLTDTQYF
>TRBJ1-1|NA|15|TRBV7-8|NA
TGTGCCAGCAGCTTAGTTCAGGGAGGTGGGACTGAAGCTTTCTTT
CASSLVQGGGTEAFF
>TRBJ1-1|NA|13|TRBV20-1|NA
TGCAGTGCTAGAGATTCCGGGAGGACTGAAGCTTTCTTT
CSARDSGRTEAFF
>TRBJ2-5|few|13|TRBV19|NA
TGTGCCAGTAGTATCGGGACATGGGAGACCCAGTACTTC
CASSIGTWETQYF
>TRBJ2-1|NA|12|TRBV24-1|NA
TGTGCCACCAGTGATTTTAGGGGAGAGCAGTTCTTC
CATSDFRGEQFF
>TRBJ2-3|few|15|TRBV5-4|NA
TGTGCCAGCAGCTTGGGCGGGGTTCCCACAGATACGCAGTATTTT
CASSLGGVPTDTQYF
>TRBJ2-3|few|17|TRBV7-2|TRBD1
TGTGCCAGCAGCCGAGCCACAGGGGGGTATAGCACAGATACGCAGTATTTT
CASSRATGGYSTDTQYF
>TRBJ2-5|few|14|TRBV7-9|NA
TGTGCCAGCAGCTTCGGGGGGCGGCGGGAGACCCAGTACTTC
CASSFGGRRETQYF
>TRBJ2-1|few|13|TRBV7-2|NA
TGTGCCAGCAGCTTCAGCCCTTTAGAGGGGCAGTTCTTC
CASSFSPLEGQFF
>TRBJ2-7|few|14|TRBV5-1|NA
TGCGCCAGCAGCCAAGAGCGGAGATCCTACGAGCAGTACTTC
CASSQERRSYEQYF
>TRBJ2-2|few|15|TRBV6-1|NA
TGTGCCAGCAGTGGCCTCGGGCAGAACACCGGGGAGCTGTTTTTT
CASSGLGQNTGELFF
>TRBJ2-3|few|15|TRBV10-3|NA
TGTGCCATCAGTGATCGGCGGGGTAGGTCAGATACGCAGTATTTT
CAISDRRGRSDTQYF
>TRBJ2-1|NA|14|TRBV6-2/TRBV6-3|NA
TGTGCCAGCAGTCCCTTTGGGCGACAGGGAGGGCAGTTCTTC
CASSPFGRQGGQFF
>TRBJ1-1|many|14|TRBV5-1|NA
TGCGCCAGCAGCAGCGGGATGCGCGGCACTGAAGCTTTCTTT
CASSSGMRGTEAFF
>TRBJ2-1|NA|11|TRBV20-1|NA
TGCAGTGCTGCTAGCAACCGTGAGCAGTTCTTC
CSAASNREQFF
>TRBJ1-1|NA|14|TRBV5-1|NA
TGCGCCAGCGGCCTGACATCGCCGAACACTGAAGCTTTCTTT
CASGLTSPNTEAFF
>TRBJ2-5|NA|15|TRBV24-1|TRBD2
TGTGCCACCAGTGATTTTGGGAGGGAGGGGGAGACCCAGTACTTC
CATSDFGREGETQYF
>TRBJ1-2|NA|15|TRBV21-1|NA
TGTGCCAGCAGCAAAGCTGACAGGGGTCACTATGGCTACACCTTC
CASSKADRGHYGYTF
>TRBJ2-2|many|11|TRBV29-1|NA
TGCAGCGTTCGGCGCACCGGGGAGCTGTTTTTT
CSVRRTGELFF
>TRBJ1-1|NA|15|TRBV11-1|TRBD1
TGTGCCAGCAGCTTAAGTGGGACAGGGAACACTGAAGCTTTCTTT
CASSLSGTGNTEAFF
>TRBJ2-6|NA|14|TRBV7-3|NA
TGTGCCAGCAGCCCTCTTGCCGGGGCCAACGTCCTGACTTTC
CASSPLAGANVLTF
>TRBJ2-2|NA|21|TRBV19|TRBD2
TGTGCCAGTACCGACACCCTCCGGACTAGCGGGAGAAGGCACAACACCGGGGAGCTGTTTTTT
CASTDTLRTSGRRHNTGELFF
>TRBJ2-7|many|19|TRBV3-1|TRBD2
TGTGCCAGCAGCCAAGATCCTCGGGCTAGCGGGAGGTCGACCTACGAGCAGTACTTC
CASSQDPRASGRSTYEQYF
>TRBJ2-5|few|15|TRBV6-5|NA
TGTGCCAGCAGTTACTCGAATCGGGATCCAGAGACCCAGTACTTC
CASSYSNRDPETQYF
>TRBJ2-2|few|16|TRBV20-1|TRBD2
TGCAGTGCTAGAGAGAGTAGCGGGAGGTTCGCCGGGGAGCTGTTTTTT
CSARESSGRFAGELFF
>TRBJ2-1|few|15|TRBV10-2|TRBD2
TGCGCCAGCAGAGGGACTAGCGGGGGGGGATGGGAGCAGTTCTTC
CASRGTSGGGWEQFF
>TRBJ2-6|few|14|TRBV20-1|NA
TGCAGTGCTAAGGAGAGCTCTGGGGCCAACGTCCTGACTTTC
CSAKESSGANVLTF
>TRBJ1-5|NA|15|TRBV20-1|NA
TGCAGTGCTGAGGGGCTGATCAATAGCAATCAGCCCCAGCATTTT
CSAEGLINSNQPQHF
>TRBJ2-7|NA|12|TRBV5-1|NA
TGCGCCAGCAGCGGAGAGGCCCACGAGCAGTACTTC
CASSGEAHEQYF
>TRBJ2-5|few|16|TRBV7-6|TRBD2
TGTGCCAGCAGCATGACTAGCGGGGGGGCCCGAGAGACCCAGTACTTC
CASSMTSGGARETQYF
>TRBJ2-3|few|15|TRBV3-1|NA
TGTGCCAGCAGCCAAGAGGGCAGGGCGGAAGATACGCAGTATTTT
CASSQEGRAEDTQYF
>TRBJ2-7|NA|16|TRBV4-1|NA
TGCGCCAGCAGCCACGGACATGTTTCAGGCTCCTACGAGCAGTACTTC
CASSHGHVSGSYEQYF
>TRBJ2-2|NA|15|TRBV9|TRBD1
TGTGCCAGCAGCCCCCACTACAGGGGGCTGGGGGAGCTGTTTTTT
CASSPHYRGLGELFF
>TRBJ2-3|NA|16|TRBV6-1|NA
TGTGCCAGCAGTGAATCGATGGGAGGGGGCGCAGATACGCAGTATTTT
CASSESMGGGADTQYF
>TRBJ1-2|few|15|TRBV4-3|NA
TGCGCCAGCAGCCCGGGGGGCGGTGAAGGGTATGGCTACACCTTC
CASSPGGGEGYGYTF
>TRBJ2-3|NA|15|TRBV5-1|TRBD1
TGCGCCAGCAGCTTCAGGGGGCTTAGCACAGATACGCAGTATTTT
CASSFRGLSTDTQYF
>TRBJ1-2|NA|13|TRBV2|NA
TGTGCCAGCAGTCTGGAAGGGTTGTATGGCTACACCTTC
CASSLEGLYGYTF
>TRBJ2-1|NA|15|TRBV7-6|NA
TGTGCCAGTAACACCGGAGGGGGGGGCTCTAATGAGCAGTTCTTC
CASNTGGGGSNEQFF
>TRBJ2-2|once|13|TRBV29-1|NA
TGCAGCGTTGACACCGAGAACACCGGGGAGCTGTTTTTT
CSVDTENTGELFF
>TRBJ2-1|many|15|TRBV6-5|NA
TGTGCCAGCAGTTACTCGAGCGGTAAGAGGGATGAGCAGTTCTTC
CASSYSSGKRDEQFF
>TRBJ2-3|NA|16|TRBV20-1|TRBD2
TGCAGTGCTAGGGGGATGACTAGCGGATACACAGATACACAGTATTTT
CSARGMTSGYTDTQYF